At least ten counts were recorded for the clone carrying this T cell receptor (beta chain). Its antigen is currently unknown. This specimen comes from a study of spatial heterogeneity in lung cancer. The study's findings and limits: The number of expanded tumor alpha and beta chains correlated with mutation number.

Time point: sample taken at primary tumor resection. Without sorting, whole RNA was sequenced from tumor, nontumor lung or frozen PBMC. TCRdb re-called the 5' RACE reads through MiXCR, storing one row per CDR3 protein. The sample contains 14,000 or so distinct CDR3 sequences, approximately 4.8% of which appear only once. Germline loops: CDR1 SEHNR, CDR2 FQNEAQ (reference sequence). J was trimmed by 10 bases and V by 5 bases; bases with no gene match: 8. The CDR3 runs to 12 residues. This receptor was identified in a female donor with early-stage non-small cell lung cancer. Source: lung tumor tissue, taken at surgery. The rearrangement uses TRBV7-9 and TRBJ2-7; 7 bases are shared with TRBD2. CDR3 region: CASSPEGRGQYF. DNA of the CDR3: TGTGCCAGCAGCCCGGAGGGGAGGGGACAGTACTTC.